Following are 32 T cell receptor beta chains from one sample sequenced in a study of blood T cells in healthy people across ages. A sample-barcoded 5' primer and a J-beta primer mix were used in a second PCR of roughly 7 to 12 cycles. TCRdb passed the 5' RACE reads through MiXCR, listing each CDR3 protein once. The repertoire has 650,000 to 800,000 distinct CDR3 sequences, 40% to 50% of them found once; the top ten carry roughly 19%. Sequencing was performed on blood. The receptors derive from a man aged 60 to 69 in good health.

This clonotype occurred many times. The chain links TRBV5-1 to TRBJ1-5, with a tentative D call TRBD1 (6 bases). The V and J ends lost 4 bases and 0 bases respectively, with 20 bases between them. In germline, CDR1 is SGHRS, CDR2 YFSETQ. CDR3 length equals 18 residues. The CDR3 protein is CASSPTGDQVVSNQPQHF. The CDR3 nucleotides are TGCGCCAGCAGCCCGACAGGAGACCAAGTAGTTAGCAATCAGCCCCAGCATTTT.

CDR3 DNA: TGCAGTGCTAGGTCGTCGGACAGCTACCAAGAGACCCAGTACTTC. Translation gives CSARSSDSYQETQYF. This chain links TRBV20-1 with TRBJ2-5; D may be TRBD1 (6 bases). CDR1 is DFQATT, CDR2 SNEGSKA, per germline (reference sequence). V lost 3 bases and J 0 bases, leaving 14 bases between the germline ends. The CDR3 extends over 15 amino acids.

The chain couples TRBV27 to TRBJ2-7, with 7 bases fitting TRBD2. The V segment lost 6 bases and the J segment 7 bases; nucleotides outside the gene matches: 3. The CDR3 spans 11 residues. The germline V gene encodes CDR1 MNHEY and CDR2 SMNVEV (reference sequence). The CDR3 protein is CASRLAGEQYF. CDR3 nucleotide sequence: TGTGCCAGCAGGTTAGCGGGTGAGCAGTACTTC.

V usage is TRBV5-1 and J usage is TRBJ1-1, with no clear D. Looked up from germline, CDR1 is SGHRS and CDR2 is YFSETQ. The CDR3 is made up of 14 amino acids. Trimming pared 1 base from V and 5 bases from J, leaving 12 bases between. In DNA, the CDR3 is TGCGCCAGCAGCTTGCACGGGATGATAACTGAAGCTTTCTTT. Amino acid sequence: CASSLHGMITEAFF.

This clonotype was recorded a few times. The chain links TRBV5-1 to TRBJ2-1, with a tentative D call TRBD2 (6 bases). CDR1 is SGHRS and CDR2 is YFSETQ in the germline V gene. There are 17 residues in the CDR3. Trimming cost V 1 base and J 4 bases, with 18 bases left between them. The CDR3 region is CASSLSLVGLVYNEQFF. The CDR3 region has the DNA TGCGCCAGCAGCTTGAGTCTAGTGGGACTGGTTTACAATGAGCAGTTCTTC.

This clonotype has a count of ten or more. This sequence joins TRBV7-2 and TRBJ2-7; tentatively, D is TRBD1 (5 bases). V was pared by 6 bases and J by 0 bases, with 9 bases between. This CDR3 has 13 amino acids. Germline V gene sequence: CDR1 SGHTA, CDR2 FQGNSA. CDR3 DNA sequence: TGTGCCAGCAGTTCAGGGATCTCCTACGAGCAGTACTTC. This translates into CASSSGISYEQYF.

This chain connects TRBV6-2 or TRBV6-3 to TRBJ2-5; D call uncertain. The germline V and J ends were trimmed by 3 bases and 1 base, with 6 bases remaining between them. This CDR3 spans 13 amino acids. Germline assignment: CDR1 MNHEY and CDR2 SVGEGT. The CDR3 region has the DNA TGTGCCAGCAGTTATCAACCCCAAGAGACCCAGTACTTC. Protein product: CASSYQPQETQYF.

On this clonotype itself: One junction end disagrees with the germline gene, perhaps due to a read error. The V gene is TRBV4-3, the J gene TRBJ2-3; D is unresolved. The CDR3 extends over 14 amino acids. Germline V gene sequence: CDR1 LGHNA, CDR2 YSLEER. CDR3 nucleotides: TGCGCCAGCAGCCAAAACCCTCGGCCAGATGCGCAGTATTTT. This sequence encodes CASSQNPRPDAQYF.

For this clonotype: The junction shows a germline mismatch at one end, possibly a read error. This chain uses TRBV27 with TRBJ2-3, with D perhaps matching TRBD2 (5 bases). Germline-derived CDR1 and CDR2 are MNHEY and SMNVEV (reference sequence). The CDR3 has 17 amino acids. The CDR3 nucleotides are TGTGCCAGCAGTTTATCCAGCGCGGCGGGCCCCACAAATACGCAGTATTTT. It is translated as CASSLSSAAGPTNTQYF.

The chain carries TRBV24-1 and TRBJ2-3, with 15 bases aligning to TRBD2. The germline V gene has CDR1 KGHDR and CDR2 SFDVKD. The CDR3 runs to 16 residues. Trimming removed 3 bases from V and 5 bases from J; junction bases left unmatched: 2. Here the CDR3 DNA reads TGTGCCACCAGTGATGGACTAGCGGGGGGGAAAGATACGCAGTATTTT. Amino acids: CATSDGLAGGKDTQYF.

A few counts support this clonotype. The rearrangement joins TRBV6-2 or TRBV6-3 to TRBJ2-1, with 7 bases matching TRBD1. The V segment lost 10 bases and the J segment 0 bases; nucleotides outside the gene matches: 9. The CDR3 covers 15 residues. The V gene's germline CDR1 is MNHEY and CDR2 SVGEGT. The CDR3 loop reads CATKEGASSYNEQFF. The DNA of the CDR3 is TGTGCCACCAAAGAGGGGGCGAGCTCCTACAATGAGCAGTTCTTC.

This clonotype is a singleton in its sample. The gene calls are TRBV30 and TRBJ1-2; D is unresolved. V shed 3 bases and J shed 4 bases, with 12 bases lying between them. CDR3 size: 13 residues. Germline CDR1 GTSNPN, CDR2 SVGIG (reference sequence). CDR3 loop: CAWRKAALYGYTF. Written as DNA, the CDR3 is TGTGCCTGGAGAAAGGCAGCCCTCTATGGCTACACCTTC.

This clonotype turned up a few times. The V call is TRBV6-2 or TRBV6-3, the J call TRBJ2-1; TRBD1 agrees at 8 bases. Germline V gives CDR1 MNHEY, CDR2 SVGEGT. This CDR3 spans 13 amino acids. V was clipped by 2 bases and J by 10 bases; unmatched bases: 4. The CDR3 sequence is CASSYRRDREQFF. Here the CDR3 DNA reads TGTGCCAGCAGTTACCGCCGGGACAGGGAGCAGTTCTTC.

The chain joins TRBV4-1 to TRBJ2-7; D not certain. The germline V gene encodes CDR1 MGHRA and CDR2 YSYEKL. This CDR3 has 16 residues. V was pared by 8 bases and J by 7 bases, with 27 bases between. The CDR3: CASLPWAGSSYNEQYF. In DNA form, the CDR3 reads TGCGCCAGCTTACCTTGGGCAGGAAGCTCCTACAATGAGCAGTACTTC.

The CDR3 here is CATSADILDEQYF. The CDR3 DNA reads TGTGCCACCAGTGCCGACATCTTAGACGAGCAGTACTTC. The chain carries TRBV24-1 and TRBJ2-7; D unresolved. The germline V and J ends were trimmed by 5 bases and 5 bases, with 12 bases remaining between them. Germline CDR1 is KGHDR and CDR2 is SFDVKD. The CDR3 totals 13 residues.

The chain recombines TRBV12-3 or TRBV12-4 with TRBJ2-7; a possible D gene is TRBD2 (7 bases). Trimming took off 11 bases at V and 2 bases at J, with 19 bases between the two ends. The CDR3 contains 14 residues. CDR3 DNA sequence: TGTGCCGTTGGGGGGGCCAGGGCTCCCTACGAGCAGTACTTC. It encodes CAVGGARAPYEQYF.

The chain combines TRBV7-2 with TRBJ2-3, with 9 bases aligning to TRBD1. Looked up from germline, CDR1 is SGHTA and CDR2 is FQGNSA. There are 16 residues in the CDR3. Trimming at V came to 5 bases and at J to 4 bases, leaving 10 bases not matched to a gene. The CDR3 DNA reads TGTGCCAGCAGCATCGCCGGGACAGGGTGGGCAGATACGCAGTATTTT. The encoded protein is CASSIAGTGWADTQYF. The full variable domain, rest sourced from reference TRBV7-2 and TRBJ2-3, is GAGVSQSPSNKVTEKGKDVELRCDPISGHTALYWYRQSLGQGLEFLIYFQGNSAPDKSGLPSDRFSAERTGGSVSTLTIQRTQQEDSAVYLCASSIAGTGWADTQYFGPGTRLTVL.

The chain uses TRBV6-2 or TRBV6-3 and TRBJ2-5; 14 nucleotides agree with TRBD2. The J segment lost 5 bases and the V segment lost 6 bases, leaving 8 bases of the junction unmatched. Germline V gives CDR1 MNHEY, CDR2 SVGEGT. The length of the CDR3 is 16 residues. CDR3 DNA sequence: TGTGCCAGCAGCCACCCGGGACTAGCGGGGGTGGAGACCCAGTACTTC. It yields the protein CASSHPGLAGVETQYF.

This clonotype was counted between two and nine times. The V call is TRBV9, the J call TRBJ1-2, with 10 nucleotides matching TRBD1. Trimming cost V 3 bases and J 8 bases; bases outside gene matches: 10. Germline CDR1 is SGDLS and CDR2 is YYNGEE. CDR3 length: 15 residues. The CDR3 DNA follows: TGTGCCAGCAGCGATGAGACAGGGGGCTATGCCGGCTACACCTTC. Translation gives CASSDETGGYAGYTF. Variable domain in full (rest from reference TRBV9 and TRBJ1-2): DSGVTQTPKHLITATGQRVTLRCSPRSGDLSVYWYQQSLDQGLQFLIQYYNGEERAKGNILERFSAQQFPDLHSELNLSSLELGDSALYFCASSDETGGYAGYTFGSGTRLTVV.

J is TRBJ2-5 and V is TRBV12-3 or TRBV12-4; unclear D gene. The DNA end is a closer match to TRBJ2-7, so the J assignment may be wrong. The CDR3 is made up of 12 amino acids. The CDR3 DNA sequence: TGTGCCAGCAGGCCCAATGGGTACGAGCAGTACTTC. This translates into CASRPNGYEQYF.

This clonotype was picked up many times. The DNA of the CDR3 is TGCAGCGTCCGGTGGGGCTACGAGCAGTACTTC. As protein: CSVRWGYEQYF. The rearrangement uses TRBV29-1 and TRBJ2-7; D call uncertain. The CDR3 contains 11 residues. Trimming pared 6 bases from V and 3 bases from J, leaving 9 bases between. The V gene's germline CDR1 is SQVTM and CDR2 ANQGSEA.

This chain joins TRBV21-1 and TRBJ2-5; the table's D call of TRBD1 was not tested on the DNA. TRBV21-1 is tagged as a pseudogene. The CDR3 is made up of 16 amino acids. The CDR3 sequence: CASSKRGHRYQETQYF. The CDR3 nucleotides read TGTGCCAGCAGCAAGAGGGGACACCGGTACCAAGAGACCCAGTACTTC.

This clonotype was counted at least ten times. V and J are TRBV12-3 or TRBV12-4 and TRBJ1-4; 10 positions match TRBD1. The CDR3 spans 15 residues. With V trimmed by 5 bases and J by 4 bases, 4 bases remained unmatched. The chain's CDR3 is CASSAGTGDNEKLFF. Written as DNA, the CDR3 is TGTGCCAGCAGTGCCGGGACAGGGGATAATGAAAAACTGTTTTTT.

Worth noting for this clonotype: At one of its ends the junction is not consistent with the germline gene, which may arise from a read error. This chain uses TRBV20-1 with TRBJ2-3; TRBD2 matches at 12 bases. CDR3 length equals 17 residues. CDR1 and CDR2 (germline): DFQATT, SNEGSKA (reference sequence). CDR3 bases: TGCAGTGCTAGAGCCCCTAGCGGGGGGGCTGGCACATATACGCAGTATTTT. Translated, it gives CSARAPSGGAGTYTQYF.

The gene calls are TRBV9 and TRBJ2-7; the D gene is possibly TRBD2 (5 bases). The CDR3 has 15 residues. Germline CDR1 and CDR2: SGDLS and YYNGEE. The V gene lost 1 base and the J gene lost 3 bases, with 14 bases spanning the gap. CDR3 amino acids: CASSVSGEGFYEQYF. The CDR3 nucleotides read TGTGCCAGCAGCGTATCGGGCGAGGGTTTCTACGAGCAGTACTTC.

The chain links TRBV7-2 to TRBJ2-7; D gene ambiguous. This CDR3 contains 14 residues. Per germline, CDR1 SGHTA and CDR2 FQGNSA. V was pared by 1 base and J by 3 bases, with 10 bases between. The CDR3 protein is CASSLESRFYEQYF. Written as DNA, the CDR3 is TGTGCCAGCAGCTTAGAGAGTAGGTTCTACGAGCAGTACTTC.

This sequence joins TRBV7-8 and TRBJ1-2, with D hard to call. This CDR3 contains 11 residues. Germline CDR1 is SGHVS and CDR2 is FQNEAQ. Trimming took 10 bases from V and 4 from J, leaving 10 bases between them. This CDR3 reads CATTDGYGYTF. The DNA of the CDR3 is TGTGCCACCACGGACGGCTATGGCTACACCTTC.

The chain couples TRBV4-3 to TRBJ2-2; TRBD2 agrees at 10 bases. CDR3 size: 18 residues. Germline CDR1 LGHNA, CDR2 YSLEER. Trimming removed 0 bases from V and 1 base from J; junction bases left unmatched: 5. DNA for the CDR3: TGCGCCAGCAGCCAAGAAGGCGGGACTAGCGTGAACACCGGGGAGCTGTTTTTT. It yields the protein CASSQEGGTSVNTGELFF.

CDR3 sequence: CASSWWERGTDTQYF. For the CDR3, the DNA is TGTGCCAGCAGCTGGTGGGAAAGGGGCACAGATACGCAGTATTTT. J is TRBJ2-3 and V is TRBV6-2 or TRBV6-3; D not certain. Germline assignment: CDR1 MNHEY and CDR2 SVGEGT. The V and J ends lost 6 bases and 1 base respectively, with 14 bases between them. This CDR3 region has 15 residues.

The V and J genes are TRBV10-3 and TRBJ1-2; D is perhaps TRBD1 (6 bases). From germline, CDR1 is ENHRY and CDR2 SYGVKD. The V and J ends lost 7 bases and 1 base respectively, with 13 bases between them. The CDR3 is 14 amino acids. The CDR3: CAIKGGLDNYGYTF. CDR3 nucleotides: TGTGCCATCAAAGGGGGGCTTGATAACTATGGCTACACCTTC.

Only a few counts were recorded for this clonotype. The chain carries TRBV3-1 and TRBJ2-7; D is possibly TRBD1 (5 bases). V was trimmed by 4 bases and J by 2 bases, leaving 9 bases between them. This CDR3 is built from 13 residues. Germline-derived CDR1 and CDR2 are LGHDT and YNNKEL (reference sequence). The CDR3 loop reads CASSPRATYEQYF. DNA of the CDR3: TGTGCCAGCAGCCCCAGGGCCACCTACGAGCAGTACTTC.

This CDR3 is CASMFGIYTEAFF. In DNA, the CDR3 is TGTGCCAGCATGTTCGGGATATACACTGAAGCTTTCTTT. This chain connects TRBV12-3 or TRBV12-4 to TRBJ1-1; D unclear. V was clipped by 7 bases and J by 3 bases, with 12 bases between them. The CDR3 sequence is 13 residues long.